What follows are 28 T cell receptor beta chains derived from one specimen sequenced in a study of T cells in Graves' hyperthyroidism and ophthalmopathy. Amplified TCR beta CDR3 regions derived from RNA transcripts. The study used the HTBI primer set for a first-round RT-PCR of the TCR CDR3. TCRdb reanalysed the multiplex PCR reads using MiXCR and keeps one entry per CDR3 protein. The sample includes 200,000 to 300,000 distinct CDR3 sequences, roughly 22% of them seen just once. The sequencing input was blood. The receptors derive from a middle-aged woman with Graves' ophthalmopathy.

There are many counts of this clonotype. The V call is TRBV28, the J call TRBJ1-1; 12 nucleotides agree with TRBD1. The length of the CDR3 is 15 residues. V dropped 1 base and J dropped 7; count of bases not matched to a gene: 4. The V gene's germline CDR1 is MDHEN and CDR2 SYDVKM. The CDR3 DNA reads as TGTGCCAGCAGTTTATTAGGGACAGGGGGCCATGAAGCTTTCTTT. It encodes CASSLLGTGGHEAFF.

V usage is TRBV28 and J usage is TRBJ2-5, with 9 nucleotides matching TRBD1. The CDR3 totals 15 residues. Trimming removed 4 bases from V and 3 bases from J; junction bases left unmatched: 6. Germline CDR1 and CDR2: MDHEN and SYDVKM. The CDR3 reads CASSSAGQGEETQYF. CDR3 DNA: TGTGCCAGCAGTTCCGCGGGACAGGGTGAAGAGACCCAGTACTTC.

This clonotype has a count of ten or more. The chain combines TRBV19 with TRBJ2-7, with TRBD2 identical over 8 bases. V lost 2 bases and J lost 5; bases outside the gene matches: 2. The germline gives CDR1 LNHDA, CDR2 SQIVND (reference sequence). The CDR3 runs to 13 residues. The CDR3 sequence is CASSIREGNEQYF. In nucleotides, the CDR3 is TGTGCCAGTAGTATACGGGAGGGAAACGAGCAGTACTTC.

This clonotype has ten or more counts. V usage is TRBV20-1 and J usage is TRBJ2-5; TRBD2 matches at 12 bases. Trimming removed 6 bases from V and 4 bases from J; junction bases left unmatched: 3. The CDR3 runs to 13 residues. Germline V gene data show CDR1 as DFQATT and CDR2 as SNEGSKA (reference sequence). The DNA for the CDR3 is TGCAGTGCGGAGACTAGCGGGAGAGAGACCCAGTACTTC. Translation: CSAETSGRETQYF.

Details on this clonotype: A much larger clone is a single base away; this may be a read error. This chain links TRBV2 with TRBJ2-7; D perhaps matches TRBD2 (6 bases). The V gene lost 6 bases and the J gene lost 3 bases, with 12 bases spanning the gap. The CDR3 is made up of 13 amino acids. In germline, CDR1 is SNHLY, CDR2 FYNNEI. This chain's CDR3 is CASSGGLGYEQYF. For the CDR3, the DNA is TGTGCCAGCAGCGGGGGTCTCGGCTACGAGCAGTACTTC.

This clonotype was counted at least ten times. This chain joins TRBV12-3 or TRBV12-4 and TRBJ2-5, with a weak D call TRBD2 (6 bases). Deletions cut 6 bases from V and 5 bases from J, with 19 bases between. The CDR3 consists of 15 residues. The CDR3 spells CASSQVAVGTETQYF. The CDR3 DNA reads TGTGCCAGCAGCCAAGTAGCGGTTGGGACGGAGACCCAGTACTTC.

At least ten counts were recorded for this clonotype. V and J are TRBV4-1 and TRBJ2-7; D not certain. The CDR3 totals 15 residues. V was clipped by 4 bases and J by 4 bases, with 17 bases between them. Per the germline V gene, CDR1 is MGHRA and CDR2 is YSYEKL. The DNA for the CDR3 is TGCGCCAGCAGCCGAGACCCATCCGATCGATACGAGCAGTACTTC. Protein product: CASSRDPSDRYEQYF.

This clonotype was observed many times. V gene TRBV28 combines with J gene TRBJ1-1; 8 bases are shared with TRBD1. V dropped 6 bases and J dropped 0; count of bases not matched to a gene: 9. This CDR3 region has 16 residues. Germline CDR1 reads MDHEN; CDR2 reads SYDVKM. CDR3 nucleotide sequence: TGTGCCAGCAGCCGAGACAGGGGACGAGTGAACACTGAAGCTTTCTTT. Translation gives CASSRDRGRVNTEAFF.

This clonotype was recorded at least ten times. The chain joins TRBV20-1 to TRBJ2-5, with D perhaps being TRBD1 or TRBD2 (5 bases each). CDR1 and CDR2 from the germline V gene are DFQATT and SNEGSKA (reference sequence). The CDR3 is 14 amino acids. The ends were cut back, 3 bases at V and 1 base at J, with 12 bases in the middle. DNA of the CDR3: TGCAGTGCTAGCGCCTGGGACCGCCAAGAGACCCAGTACTTC. It translates to CSASAWDRQETQYF.

In this sample, this clonotype turned up many times. The chain has TRBV5-1 and TRBJ2-2; the match to TRBD2 covers 8 bases. After removal of 6 bases from V and 4 bases from J, the junction contained 5 bases not matched to a gene. CDR1 SGHRS and CDR2 YFSETQ come from the germline V gene. The CDR3 has 14 amino acids. The CDR3 nucleotides are TGCGCCAGCAAAGCGGGAGAGGGCACCGGGGAGCTGTTTTTT. It specifies CASKAGEGTGELFF. The variable domain in full, with the rest retrieved from reference TRBV5-1 and TRBJ2-2, is KAGVTQTPRYLIKTRGQQVTLSCSPISGHRSVSWYQQTPGQGLQFLFEYFSETQRNKGNFPGRFSGRQFSNSRSEMNVSTLELGDSALYLCASKAGEGTGELFFGEGSRLTVL.

With respect to this clonotype: One junction end does not reproduce the germline sequence, and a read error may be involved. The chain is built from TRBV4-2 and TRBJ1-2; D uncertain. CDR1 and CDR2 from the germline V gene are LGHNA and YNFKEQ. This CDR3 spans 14 amino acids. DNA of the CDR3: TGTGCCAGCAGCCAAGCTCCGGGATTGGATGGCTACATCTTC. Translated: CASSQAPGLDGYIF.

CDR3 residues: CASSYEDRVEQPQHF. CDR3 nucleotide sequence: TGTGCCAGCAGTTACGAGGACAGGGTGGAGCAGCCCCAGCATTTT. V usage is TRBV6-2 or TRBV6-3 and J usage is TRBJ1-5; 8 nucleotides agree with TRBD1. The CDR3 is 15 residues long. V lost 2 bases to trimming and J lost 7 bases; unmatched junction nucleotides: 7. The germline V gene has CDR1 MNHEY and CDR2 SVGEGT.

This chain uses TRBV10-3 with TRBJ1-1; D call uncertain. CDR1 ENHRY and CDR2 SYGVKD come from the germline V gene. V was cut by 5 bases and J by 7 bases, with 20 bases left in between. The CDR3 has 15 amino acids. CDR3 region: CAISQPEHPQNEAFF. The CDR3 nucleotides read TGTGCCATCAGTCAGCCGGAGCACCCTCAAAATGAAGCTTTCTTT.

This clonotype was detected many times. This chain joins TRBV5-1 and TRBJ1-1; D may be TRBD1 (6 bases). V shed 0 bases and J shed 1 base, with 19 bases lying between them. Germline-derived CDR1 and CDR2 are SGHRS and YFSETQ. CDR3 size: 18 residues. CDR3 region: CASSLGIDRNWGNTEAFF. Written as DNA, the CDR3 is TGCGCCAGCAGCTTGGGAATAGACAGGAATTGGGGGAACACTGAAGCTTTCTTT.

This clonotype occurred many times. CDR3 sequence: CAGSEGRGYEQYF. Written as DNA, the CDR3 is TGTGCCGGATCGGAGGGCCGGGGCTACGAGCAGTACTTC. This chain uses TRBV28 with TRBJ2-7; D may be TRBD2 (6 bases). Trimming took off 11 bases at V and 3 bases at J, with 17 bases between the two ends. CDR3 length: 13 residues. The germline V gene encodes CDR1 MDHEN and CDR2 SYDVKM.

There are many counts of this clonotype. The chain has TRBV19 and TRBJ1-5; no clear D gene. Germline lookup yields CDR1 LNHDA and CDR2 SQIVND (reference sequence). V dropped 8 bases and J dropped 0 bases, with 11 bases sitting between them. The CDR3 is 14 residues long. The CDR3 here is CASVGRDSNQPQHF. The CDR3 nucleotides read TGTGCCAGTGTTGGGAGGGATAGCAATCAGCCCCAGCATTTT.

The table lists this clonotype with many counts. This chain links TRBV7-2 with TRBJ2-5, with 7 bases matching TRBD2. The germline gives CDR1 SGHTA, CDR2 FQGNSA. V shed 0 bases and J 5 bases; nucleotides not matched to a gene: 3. This CDR3 is built from 14 residues. CDR3 in amino acids: CASSLAGGRETQYF. CDR3 DNA: TGTGCCAGCAGCTTAGCGGGAGGGAGGGAGACCCAGTACTTC.

For this clonotype: One junction end disagrees with the germline gene, perhaps due to a read error. The rearrangement links TRBV19 to TRBJ1-5; D might be TRBD1 (5 bases). This CDR3 spans 13 amino acids. Germline CDR1 and CDR2: LNHDA and SQIVND (reference sequence). Here the CDR3 DNA reads TGTGCCAGTAGTACAGATCGGGACCGGCCCCAGCCTTTT. Amino acids: CASSTDRDRPQPF.

This clonotype was found many times. The chain joins TRBV27 to TRBJ2-7; TRBD1 matches 12 bases. CDR3 length: 15 amino acids. Germline trimming cut 6 bases from V and 6 bases from J; bases unmatched to any gene: 9. Germline CDR1 is MNHEY and CDR2 is SMNVEV (reference sequence). CDR3 coding DNA: TGTGCCAGCAGACCAGGGACAGGGGGCGTCTCCGAGCAGTACTTC. Translated, it gives CASRPGTGGVSEQYF.

CDR3 DNA: TGCAGTGCTAGACCCTCATCCTATGGCTACACCTTC. It translates to CSARPSSYGYTF. The J gene is TRBJ1-2, the V gene TRBV20-1, with D unclear. Germline CDR1 and CDR2: DFQATT and SNEGSKA (reference sequence). This CDR3 has 12 residues. V dropped 2 bases and J dropped 4 bases, with 8 bases sitting between them.

The J gene is TRBJ2-7, the V gene TRBV12-3 or TRBV12-4; D is possibly TRBD1 (6 bases). This CDR3 has 14 amino acids. The V end was cut by 11 bases, the J end by 3 bases, with 20 bases between. The CDR3 region has the DNA TGTGCCGTCGCGAAAGGGGACACTCGCTACGAGCAGTACTTC. Translated: CAVAKGDTRYEQYF.

The rearrangement uses TRBV20-1 and TRBJ2-5, with 13 positions matching TRBD2. The CDR3 consists of 13 residues. V lost 7 bases to trimming and J lost 4 bases; unmatched junction nucleotides: 3. Germline V CDR1 and CDR2: DFQATT, SNEGSKA (reference sequence). The CDR3, as DNA: TGCAGTGGCGGACTAGCGGGAGCAGAGACCCAGTACTTC. Translation gives CSGGLAGAETQYF.

In its sample, this clonotype was seen many times. The chain recombines TRBV5-1 with TRBJ2-2; D is uncertain. V was cut by 4 bases and J by 0 bases, with 13 bases left in between. CDR3 size: 16 residues. The germline V gene has CDR1 SGHRS and CDR2 YFSETQ. The CDR3 is CASSVRSTANTGELFF. The DNA for the CDR3 is TGCGCCAGCAGCGTACGTAGCACCGCGAACACCGGGGAGCTGTTTTTT.

This rearrangement joins TRBV2 to TRBJ2-5; 8 nucleotides align to TRBD1. The length of the CDR3 is 15 residues. Germline lookup yields CDR1 SNHLY and CDR2 FYNNEI. J was trimmed by 5 bases and V by 7 bases; bases with no gene match: 12. The CDR3 DNA reads as TGTGCCAGCAATTCCAGTCCAGGGGGCGCGGAGACCCAGTACTTC. It codes for CASNSSPGGAETQYF.

This clonotype occurred many times. The chain uses TRBV20-1 and TRBJ1-2; possibly TRBD1 for D (5 bases). CDR3 size: 15 residues. Trimming removed 3 bases at V and 8 bases at J, with 22 bases between. Germline lookup yields CDR1 DFQATT and CDR2 SNEGSKA (reference sequence). The CDR3 region has the DNA TGCAGTGCTAGTAGTCTGGGGCAGGGATGGGAAGGCTACACCTTC. Encoded protein: CSASSLGQGWEGYTF.

This CDR3 is CAWKSYTEAFF. The CDR3 bases are TGTGCCTGGAAAAGTTACACTGAAGCTTTCTTT. The gene calls are TRBV30 and TRBJ1-1; D is unresolved. Looked up from germline, CDR1 is GTSNPN and CDR2 is SVGIG (reference sequence). CDR3 length equals 11 residues. Trimming pared 4 bases from V and 3 bases from J, leaving 6 bases between. The variable domain in full, completed from reference TRBV30 and TRBJ1-1, reads SQTIHQWPATLVQPVGSPLSLECTVEGTSNPNLYWYRQAAGRGLQLLFYSVGIGQISSEVPQNLSASRPQDRQFILSSKKLLLSDSGFYLCAWKSYTEAFFGQGTRLTVV.

This clonotype was observed many times. The V and J genes are TRBV30 and TRBJ2-2; 9 positions match TRBD1. CDR1 and CDR2 (germline): GTSNPN, SVGIG (reference sequence). There are 15 residues in the CDR3. V shed 3 bases and J 2 bases; nucleotides not matched to a gene: 4. CDR3 sequence (DNA): TGTGCCTGGAGCAAGACAGGGGGAAACACCGGGGAGCTGTTTTTT. Translation gives CAWSKTGGNTGELFF.

J is TRBJ2-2 and V is TRBV11-2; D ambiguous. The ends were cut back, 5 bases at V and 6 bases at J, with 19 bases in the middle. Germline lookup yields CDR1 SGHAT and CDR2 FQNNGV. The CDR3 loop spans 16 amino acids. DNA for the CDR3: TGTGCCAGCAGCGATTTGAAAGGGCGTAGGGCCGGGGAGCTGTTTTTT. This sequence encodes CASSDLKGRRAGELFF.